The 5 T cell receptor beta chains reported below all come from one sample, sequenced in a study of blood T cell repertoires in COVID-19. Measured with immunoSEQ multiplex PCR; TCRdb has only the in-frame clones, and not every one. The table lists 90,000 to 100,000 clones, approximately 90% of them singletons. Material: peripheral blood. The receptor source for this set is a man in his fifties or sixties with acute or convalescent COVID-19.

The chain is built from TRBV7-9 and TRBJ2-5; 10 bases map to TRBD1. J was trimmed by 5 bases and V by 5 bases; bases with no gene match: 8. CDR1 is SEHNR and CDR2 is FQNEAQ in the germline V gene (reference sequence). This CDR3 is built from 15 residues. DNA for the CDR3: TGTGCCAGCAGCCTAAGACAGGGGGCAGTGGAGACCCAGTACTTC. Amino acid sequence: CASSLRQGAVETQYF.

The chain links TRBV29-1 to TRBJ2-7; weak D call: TRBD2 (5 bases). The CDR3 sequence is 10 residues long. Trimming stripped 6 bases from V and 3 bases from J, with 6 bases between. CDR1 is SQVTM and CDR2 is ANQGSEA in the germline V gene. CDR3 sequence: CSVRDYEQYF. The CDR3 region has the DNA TGCAGCGTCCGGGACTACGAGCAGTACTTC.

Written as DNA, the CDR3 is TGTGCCAGCAGGGGACCTTCCCGGACAGGGAATAGCAATCAGCCCCAGCATTTT. It yields the protein CASRGPSRTGNSNQPQHF. The chain couples TRBV28 to TRBJ1-5; 8 positions match TRBD1. CDR1 and CDR2 from the germline V gene are MDHEN and SYDVKM. CDR3 length: 18 residues. V shed 6 bases, J shed 0 bases, and the junction held 13 bases outside the gene matches.

V usage is TRBV11-3 and J usage is TRBJ2-1; 9 nucleotides agree with TRBD2. The CDR3 contains 16 residues. Germline V lookup: CDR1 SGHNT, CDR2 YENEEA. The ends lost 5 bases at V and 4 bases at J; junction bases unmatched: 9. The CDR3: CASSPAGLAPYNEQFF. In nucleotides, the CDR3 is TGTGCCAGCAGCCCGGCGGGACTAGCCCCTTACAATGAGCAGTTCTTC.

The chain uses TRBV11-2 and TRBJ2-1; the match to TRBD2 covers 11 bases. From germline, CDR1 is SGHAT and CDR2 FQNNGV. There are 16 residues in the CDR3. J lost 4 bases, V lost 3 bases, and 5 bases had no gene match. The CDR3 coding sequence is TGTGCCAGCAGCTTGGAGGGACTAGCGGAGTACAATGAGCAGTTCTTC. Residues: CASSLEGLAEYNEQFF.